The 20 T cell receptor beta chains below were found in one sample sequenced in a study of regulatory T cells in long-lasting Graves disease. One entry per CDR3 protein, called by TCRdb with MiXCR from the reads. Of about 850 distinct CDR3 sequences detected, roughly 80% appear once; the ten largest clones hold 13% to 15%. Isolated PBMC RNA provided the starting material for the TCR library. The sample consisted of peripheral blood mononuclear cells (PBMCs), taken with antithyroid drug treatment, in newly diagnosed or persistent Graves disease (not recorded which). The source of these receptors is a man between 35 and 55 years old with Graves disease.

The rearrangement links TRBV20-1 to TRBJ2-3; no definite D call. Trimming cost V 6 bases and J 0 bases, with 13 bases left between them. The germline CDR1 and CDR2 sequences are DFQATT and SNEGSKA (reference sequence). The CDR3 has 14 residues. The CDR3 region is CSAPTDPSTDTQYF. CDR3 nucleotide sequence: TGCAGTGCCCCGACTGACCCTAGCACAGATACGCAGTATTTT.

The chain's CDR3 is CATSGEGPNEQYF. CDR3 sequence (DNA): TGCGCCACCTCGGGGGAGGGACCCAACGAGCAGTACTTC. The chain uses TRBV4-1 and TRBJ2-7; 7 positions agree with TRBD2. This CDR3 is 13 amino acids long. In germline, CDR1 is MGHRA, CDR2 YSYEKL. J gave up 5 bases and V 10 bases, and 11 bases lay outside the gene matches.

This chain connects TRBV30 to TRBJ1-2; D unresolved. Trimming pared 0 bases from V and 0 bases from J, leaving 5 bases between. The CDR3 runs 13 residues. The germline CDR1 and CDR2 sequences are GTSNPN and SVGIG (reference sequence). This chain's CDR3 is CAWSVEANYGYTF. CDR3 sequence (DNA): TGTGCCTGGAGTGTAGAGGCTAACTATGGCTACACCTTC. Using reference TRBV30 and TRBJ1-2 for the parts outside the CDR3, the full variable domain is SQTIHQWPATLVQPVGSPLSLECTVEGTSNPNLYWYRQAAGRGLQLLFYSVGIGQISSEVPQNLSASRPQDRQFILSSKKLLLSDSGFYLCAWSVEANYGYTFGSGTRLTVV.

The chain is built from TRBV2 and TRBJ1-2; the D gene is possibly TRBD1 (5 bases). CDR3 length: 13 residues. The V end was cut by 6 bases, the J end by 5 bases, with 13 bases between. Germline assignment: CDR1 SNHLY and CDR2 FYNNEI. CDR3 nucleotides: TGTGCCAGCAGGGGACCGTCGGCATATGGCTACACCTTC. Translation gives CASRGPSAYGYTF.

A few counts support this clonotype. The rearrangement joins TRBV5-6 to TRBJ2-1, with D perhaps given as TRBD1 or TRBD2 (6 bases each). CDR1 and CDR2 from the germline V gene are SGHDT and YYEEEE. Trimming took 3 bases from V and 7 from J, leaving 29 bases between them. This CDR3 has 19 amino acids. CDR3 amino acids: CASSSEGRPLGIGGNEQFF. For the CDR3, the DNA is TGTGCCAGCAGCTCGGAAGGGAGGCCACTAGGCATAGGGGGTAATGAGCAGTTCTTC.

The chain employs TRBV10-3 and TRBJ1-4, with TRBD1 as a possible D gene (6 bases). The CDR3 extends over 13 amino acids. CDR1 is ENHRY, CDR2 SYGVKD, per germline. The V and J ends lost 8 bases and 8 bases respectively, with 15 bases between them. DNA of the CDR3: TGTGCCATCCAACAGGGACTAAAGGAAAAACTGTTTTTT. This translates into CAIQQGLKEKLFF.

The rearrangement uses TRBV12-3 or TRBV12-4 and TRBJ1-1; tentatively, D is TRBD1 (5 bases). The CDR3 consists of 14 residues. Trimming removed 6 bases from V and 1 base from J, with 12 bases in between. CDR3 loop: CASREDGTNTEAFF. CDR3 sequence (DNA): TGTGCCAGCAGAGAGGACGGGACGAACACTGAAGCTTTCTTT.

This rearrangement joins TRBV4-2 to TRBJ2-2, with 10 bases that match TRBD2. CDR1 is LGHNA and CDR2 is YNFKEQ in the germline V gene. This CDR3 has 19 amino acids. V lost 0 bases and J lost 7; bases outside the gene matches: 14. CDR3 residues: CASSQELAGGPNRGGELFF. The CDR3 bases are TGTGCCAGCAGCCAAGAGTTAGCGGGAGGTCCAAACAGGGGCGGGGAGCTGTTTTTT.

V is TRBV11-1 and J is TRBJ2-1; 14 bases match TRBD2. Trimming took 5 bases from V and 8 from J; bases not matched to a gene: 11. The CDR3 sequence is 17 residues long. Germline V gene sequence: CDR1 SGHAT, CDR2 FQDESV (reference sequence). This CDR3 reads CASSPGGTSGSGDEQFF. CDR3 nucleotides: TGTGCCAGCAGCCCAGGAGGGACTAGCGGGAGTGGCGATGAGCAGTTCTTC.

This sequence joins TRBV14 and TRBJ2-7, with 9 bases that match TRBD1. The V segment lost 5 bases and the J segment 2 bases; nucleotides outside the gene matches: 4. Per germline, CDR1 SGHDN and CDR2 FVKESK. CDR3 length equals 14 residues. The CDR3 reads CASSSGTGTYEQYF. DNA of the CDR3: TGTGCCAGCAGCTCCGGGACAGGGACCTACGAGCAGTACTTC.

The chain recombines TRBV4-1 with TRBJ2-5; a possible D gene is TRBD2 (6 bases). The V end lost 5 bases, the J end lost 0 bases, and 13 bases lay between the germline ends. Germline V gene sequence: CDR1 MGHRA, CDR2 YSYEKL. The CDR3 runs to 15 residues. CDR3 sequence (DNA): TGCGCCAGCAGCAACCGGGACTCATACCAAGAGACCCAGTACTTC. It yields the protein CASSNRDSYQETQYF.

The V call is TRBV4-2, the J call TRBJ2-1; tentative D call: TRBD1 (5 bases). The CDR3 covers 15 residues. Per the germline V gene, CDR1 is LGHNA and CDR2 is YNFKEQ. Trimming shortened V by 4 bases and J by 0 bases, and 10 bases separated the two germline ends. This chain's CDR3 is CASSRGLSSYNEQFF. The CDR3 DNA reads as TGTGCCAGCAGCCGGGGCTTGAGCTCCTACAATGAGCAGTTCTTC.

This sequence joins TRBV2 and TRBJ2-1, with D perhaps assigned TRBD1 or TRBD2 (6 bases each). CDR3 length: 15 amino acids. CDR1 is SNHLY and CDR2 is FYNNEI in the germline V gene. Trimming shortened V by 4 bases and J by 8 bases, and 18 bases separated the two germline ends. In nucleotides, the CDR3 is TGTGCCAGCAGTGGTTGGGGGGCGGCAAGGGATGAGCAGTTCTTC. As protein: CASSGWGAARDEQFF.

DNA of the CDR3: TGCAGCGCCGGGACTAACAATGAGCAGTTCTTC. As protein: CSAGTNNEQFF. The chain links TRBV29-1 to TRBJ2-1, with 7 nucleotides matching TRBD2. Germline V gene sequence: CDR1 SQVTM, CDR2 ANQGSEA. J lost 5 bases, V lost 7 bases, and 2 bases had no gene match. CDR3 length: 11 amino acids.

V and J are TRBV5-1 and TRBJ2-3, with TRBD2 identical over 9 bases. Germline V CDR1 and CDR2: SGHRS, YFSETQ. The CDR3 sequence is 16 residues long. V dropped 3 bases and J dropped 5; count of bases not matched to a gene: 10. This CDR3 is CASSSTSGPDLDTQYF. For the CDR3, the DNA is TGCGCCAGCAGCTCGACTAGCGGCCCTGATCTAGATACGCAGTATTTT.

The chain recombines TRBV5-6 with TRBJ2-7, with 7 bases identical to TRBD1. Germline V gene lookup returns CDR1 SGHDT and CDR2 YYEEEE. After removal of 4 bases from V and 3 bases from J, the junction contained 7 bases not matched to a gene. The CDR3 is 14 amino acids. As DNA, the CDR3 is TGTGCCAGCAGCCCGACAGGGAGTAGCTACGAGCAGTACTTC. Its translation: CASSPTGSSYEQYF.

The gene calls are TRBV24-1 and TRBJ1-5; TRBD1 matches at 7 bases. CDR3 length: 13 residues. J was trimmed by 5 bases and V by 8 bases; bases with no gene match: 5. Germline assignment: CDR1 KGHDR and CDR2 SFDVKD. This CDR3 reads CATTETGDQPQHF. The DNA of the CDR3 is TGTGCCACCACGGAAACAGGGGATCAGCCCCAGCATTTT.

The V and J genes are TRBV5-4 and TRBJ2-5; a weak D match, TRBD2 (6 bases). The germline V and J ends were trimmed by 3 bases and 7 bases, with 19 bases remaining between them. The germline V gene has CDR1 SGHNT and CDR2 YYREEE (reference sequence). The CDR3 sequence is 15 residues long. The CDR3 nucleotides read TGTGCCAGCAGCTCGAAGGGACTCCCAATCGGGACCCAGTACTTC. It is translated as CASSSKGLPIGTQYF.

In this sample, this clonotype is large. The chain has TRBV13 and TRBJ2-7; TRBD2 matches 8 bases. CDR3 length equals 15 residues. Losses at the gene ends were 1 base for V and 2 bases for J; bases not matched to a gene: 4. Germline CDR1 and CDR2: PRHDT and FYEKMQ (reference sequence). This CDR3 is CASSLAGLAPYEQYF. The CDR3 DNA is TGTGCCAGCAGCTTAGCTGGACTAGCCCCCTACGAGCAGTACTTC.

The chain couples TRBV5-6 to TRBJ2-7; no reliable D call. Germline-derived CDR1 and CDR2 are SGHDT and YYEEEE. V lost 5 bases, J lost 2 bases, and 11 bases lay in between. The CDR3 consists of 13 residues. Written as DNA, the CDR3 is TGTGCCAGCAGTCGGAGATGGACCTACGAGCAGTACTTC. This gives the protein CASSRRWTYEQYF.